Listed below are T cell receptor beta chains from one sample, sequenced in a study of shared clonotypes between healthy human individuals. Here immunoSEQ multiplex PCR was the method, and the copy in TCRdb shows in-frame clones only, minus some. The sample includes about 490,000 clones, 76% of them seen just once. Input material: PBMCs. All receptors derive from a woman in her 40s in good health. Some clones in this sample may be carry-over from other donors' samples. CDR3s include the opening cysteine and the closing phenylalanine or tryptophan. The order of the fields is clone size, J gene, D gene, V gene, CDR3 protein, CDR3 DNA. The D gene is left open where the match is weak. Expanded clones get a size class; other rows say once, few or many, or leave the size out.

clone_size: -
j_call: TRBJ2-7
d_call: -
v_call: TRBV28
cdr3_aa: CASSPPSGQTGWGQYF
cdr3_nt: TGTGCCAGCAGTCCCCCCTCCGGACAGACGGGGTGGGGGCAGTACTTC

clone_size: many
j_call: TRBJ2-1
d_call: -
v_call: TRBV29-1
cdr3_aa: CSVRTASSYNEQFF
cdr3_nt: TGCAGCGTTCGGACAGCTTCAAGCTACAATGAGCAGTTCTTC

clone_size: -
j_call: TRBJ2-7
d_call: TRBD2
v_call: TRBV11-2
cdr3_aa: CASSSRTSGYEQYF
cdr3_nt: TGTGCCAGCAGCTCCCGGACTAGCGGCTACGAGCAGTACTTC

clone_size: -
j_call: TRBJ2-1
d_call: TRBD2
v_call: TRBV5-1
cdr3_aa: CASSLGTSGSWDEQFF
cdr3_nt: TGCGCCAGCAGCTTGGGGACTAGCGGGAGTTGGGATGAGCAGTTCTTC

clone_size: -
j_call: TRBJ1-1
d_call: -
v_call: TRBV5-4
cdr3_aa: CASSLLTAQGTEAFF
cdr3_nt: TGTGCCAGCAGCTTGCTGACAGCCCAAGGCACTGAAGCTTTCTTT

clone_size: -
j_call: TRBJ2-7
d_call: -
v_call: TRBV5-6
cdr3_aa: CASSPLHRQETEQYF
cdr3_nt: TGTGCCAGCAGCCCGCTACACAGGCAGGAAACCGAGCAGTACTTC

clone_size: few
j_call: TRBJ2-2
d_call: -
v_call: TRBV28
cdr3_aa: CASSSDSGRGPTGELFF
cdr3_nt: TGTGCCAGCAGTTCGGACAGCGGTAGGGGCCCCACCGGGGAGCTGTTTTTT

clone_size: -
j_call: TRBJ2-2
d_call: -
v_call: TRBV28
cdr3_aa: CASSSPRREITGELFF
cdr3_nt: TGTGCCAGCAGTTCCCCCAGACGGGAGATCACCGGGGAGCTGTTTTTT

clone_size: -
j_call: TRBJ1-2
d_call: -
v_call: TRBV9
cdr3_aa: CASSVADNLGYTF
cdr3_nt: TGTGCCAGCAGCGTGGCGGACAATTTGGGCTACACCTTC

clone_size: -
j_call: TRBJ1-1
d_call: -
v_call: TRBV30
cdr3_aa: CAWSRGGNTEAFF
cdr3_nt: TGTGCCTGGAGCAGGGGCGGGAACACTGAAGCTTTCTTT

clone_size: -
j_call: TRBJ2-5
d_call: -
v_call: TRBV28
cdr3_aa: CASTTLIGYQETQYF
cdr3_nt: TGTGCCAGCACGACCCTAATTGGGTACCAAGAGACCCAGTACTTC

clone_size: -
j_call: TRBJ2-7
d_call: TRBD1
v_call: TRBV28
cdr3_aa: CASSPLRTGGSSYEQYF
cdr3_nt: TGTGCCAGCAGTCCCCTTCGGACAGGGGGGAGCTCCTACGAGCAGTACTTC

clone_size: -
j_call: TRBJ2-7
d_call: -
v_call: TRBV11-2
cdr3_aa: CASSIYRAAYEQYF
cdr3_nt: TGTGCCAGCAGCATCTACAGGGCGGCCTACGAGCAGTACTTC

clone_size: -
j_call: TRBJ2-1
d_call: -
v_call: TRBV7-3
cdr3_aa: CASSSARENEQFF
cdr3_nt: TGTGCCAGCAGCTCCGCTAGGGAGAATGAGCAGTTCTTC

clone_size: -
j_call: TRBJ1-2
d_call: TRBD1
v_call: TRBV5-4
cdr3_aa: CASSRGGGNYGYTF
cdr3_nt: TGTGCCAGCAGCCGGGGAGGGGGCAACTATGGCTACACCTTC

clone_size: -
j_call: TRBJ2-1
d_call: TRBD2
v_call: TRBV5-6
cdr3_aa: CASSLGVSGSRRLFF
cdr3_nt: TGTGCCAGCAGCTTGGGGGTTAGCGGGAGTAGGCGGCTGTTCTTC

clone_size: few
j_call: TRBJ1-1
d_call: -
v_call: TRBV7-3
cdr3_aa: CASSLRSNTEAFF
cdr3_nt: TGTGCCAGCAGCTTAAGGTCGAACACTGAAGCTTTCTTT

clone_size: once
j_call: TRBJ2-1
d_call: -
v_call: TRBV4-3
cdr3_aa: CASSQDPGLHNEQFF
cdr3_nt: TGCGCCAGCAGCCAAGATCCGGGCTTACACAATGAGCAGTTCTTC

clone_size: -
j_call: TRBJ1-5
d_call: -
v_call: TRBV18
cdr3_aa: CASSPVGGGQPQHF
cdr3_nt: TGTGCCAGCTCACCAGTTGGGGGGGGTCAGCCCCAGCATTTT

clone_size: -
j_call: TRBJ2-7
d_call: TRBD2
v_call: TRBV27
cdr3_aa: CASSGGLAGGPSYEQYF
cdr3_nt: TGTGCCAGCAGTGGGGGACTAGCGGGAGGGCCGTCCTACGAGCAGTACTTC

clone_size: -
j_call: TRBJ1-2
d_call: -
v_call: TRBV5-6
cdr3_aa: CASSLLGVAERGYTF
cdr3_nt: TGTGCCAGCAGCTTACTGGGTGTGGCCGAAAGAGGCTACACCTTC

clone_size: -
j_call: TRBJ2-7
d_call: -
v_call: TRBV7-2
cdr3_aa: CASRPPQGPSYEQYF
cdr3_nt: TGTGCCAGCAGGCCACCCCAGGGCCCCTCCTACGAGCAGTACTTC

clone_size: -
j_call: TRBJ1-4
d_call: -
v_call: TRBV25-1
cdr3_aa: CASSESKGGGEKLFF
cdr3_nt: TGTGCCAGCAGTGAATCTAAGGGGGGCGGGGAAAAACTGTTTTTT

clone_size: once
j_call: TRBJ2-7
d_call: TRBD2
v_call: TRBV28
cdr3_aa: CASSLGQTSGLDYEQYF
cdr3_nt: TGTGCCAGCAGTTTGGGACAAACTAGCGGGCTTGACTACGAGCAGTACTTC

clone_size: -
j_call: TRBJ2-1
d_call: TRBD2
v_call: TRBV18
cdr3_aa: CASSPNSGTQGEQFF
cdr3_nt: TGTGCCAGCTCCCCTAATAGCGGGACACAGGGTGAGCAGTTCTTC

clone_size: few
j_call: TRBJ1-5
d_call: -
v_call: TRBV7-8
cdr3_aa: CASSAGVVSNQPQHF
cdr3_nt: TGTGCCAGCAGCGCAGGGGTCGTTAGCAATCAGCCCCAGCATTTT

clone_size: -
j_call: TRBJ2-7
d_call: -
v_call: TRBV10-3
cdr3_aa: CAISEGTPSGYEQYF
cdr3_nt: TGTGCCATCAGTGAGGGGACCCCCTCGGGCTACGAGCAGTACTTC

clone_size: few
j_call: TRBJ2-1
d_call: -
v_call: TRBV11-2
cdr3_aa: CASSSRSGTEQFF
cdr3_nt: TGTGCCAGCAGCTCCCGATCCGGGACGGAGCAGTTCTTC

clone_size: few
j_call: TRBJ2-7
d_call: TRBD1
v_call: TRBV11-2
cdr3_aa: CASSLDLGTGAYEQYF
cdr3_nt: TGTGCCAGCAGCTTAGATCTGGGGACAGGGGCCTACGAGCAGTACTTC

clone_size: -
j_call: TRBJ2-1
d_call: TRBD1
v_call: TRBV27
cdr3_aa: CASSPTGTGPYNEQFF
cdr3_nt: TGTGCCAGCAGTCCCACCGGGACAGGGCCTTACAATGAGCAGTTCTTC

clone_size: once
j_call: TRBJ2-1
d_call: -
v_call: TRBV9
cdr3_aa: CASSVDAPSDNEQFF
cdr3_nt: TGTGCCAGCAGCGTAGATGCCCCGTCGGACAATGAGCAGTTCTTC

clone_size: -
j_call: TRBJ2-7
d_call: TRBD1
v_call: TRBV11-2
cdr3_aa: CASSLGTGTAYEQYF
cdr3_nt: TGTGCCAGCAGCTTGGGGACAGGGACAGCCTACGAGCAGTACTTC

clone_size: -
j_call: TRBJ1-3
d_call: -
v_call: TRBV10-1
cdr3_aa: CASSEGPGKIGVSGNTIYF
cdr3_nt: TGCGCCAGCAGTGAAGGTCCCGGGAAGATAGGCGTCTCTGGAAACACCATATATTTT

clone_size: -
j_call: TRBJ2-5
d_call: -
v_call: TRBV5-1
cdr3_aa: CASSLEGLETQYF
cdr3_nt: TGCGCCAGCAGCTTAGAGGGATTGGAGACCCAGTACTTC

clone_size: -
j_call: TRBJ2-3
d_call: TRBD1
v_call: TRBV29-1
cdr3_aa: CSVEGQGQVTLADTQYF
cdr3_nt: TGCAGCGTTGAAGGTCAGGGACAGGTTACGCTCGCAGATACGCAGTATTTT